This TCR beta chain was identified in a study of OX40 agonist ivuxolimab in advanced cancers. Whole-study context: Past anti-PD-1, anti-PD-L1 or anti-CTLA-4 therapy was accepted, and roughly 37% had received some. The study reported partial responses in three patients: one hepatocellular carcinoma, two cutaneous melanoma.

Sampling times: baseline, cycle 4 day 1, cycle 7 day 1. The data were produced by immunoSEQ multiplex PCR, yet TCRdb's version contains in-frame clones alone and is incomplete. Altogether some 130,000 clones are present, under 95% being singletons, with the ten largest covering 1%. The source material was CD4+ or CD8+ T cells sorted from blood, sampled in a trial of the OX40 agonist ivuxolimab. The origin of this receptor is an adult with an advanced solid tumor such as melanoma, head and neck, liver or kidney cancer.

CDR3 region: CASLRTGSYEQYF. The CDR3 DNA reads TGTGCCAGCCTCCGGACAGGGAGCTACGAGCAGTACTTC. The chain carries TRBV2 and TRBJ2-7, with TRBD1 identical over 8 bases. This CDR3 has 13 residues. CDR1 SNHLY and CDR2 FYNNEI come from the germline V gene. V was pared by 8 bases and J by 3 bases, with 6 bases of the junction left unmatched.